The entry below gives a single T cell receptor (beta chain) sequence along with its context. This specimen belongs to a study of T cell responses to AZD1222 COVID-19 vaccine. Sequencing used immunoSEQ multiplex PCR; TCRdb keeps in-frame clones, though not all of them. The sample records more than 100,000 clones, approximately 90% being singletons. The clonotype originates from an adult in good health. This material consisted of peripheral blood, taken on day 0 of AZD1222 vaccination.

Here the CDR3 DNA reads TGTGCCAGCAGCTTGGGAGGGGGCGCCCCTGAAGCTTTCTTT. Translating gives CASSLGGGAPEAFF. This chain connects TRBV5-4 to TRBJ1-1; TRBD1 aligns across 7 bases. V lost 0 bases, J lost 6 bases, and 5 bases stayed unmatched. The CDR3 runs to 14 residues. Germline V CDR1 and CDR2: SGHNT, YYREEE (reference sequence).